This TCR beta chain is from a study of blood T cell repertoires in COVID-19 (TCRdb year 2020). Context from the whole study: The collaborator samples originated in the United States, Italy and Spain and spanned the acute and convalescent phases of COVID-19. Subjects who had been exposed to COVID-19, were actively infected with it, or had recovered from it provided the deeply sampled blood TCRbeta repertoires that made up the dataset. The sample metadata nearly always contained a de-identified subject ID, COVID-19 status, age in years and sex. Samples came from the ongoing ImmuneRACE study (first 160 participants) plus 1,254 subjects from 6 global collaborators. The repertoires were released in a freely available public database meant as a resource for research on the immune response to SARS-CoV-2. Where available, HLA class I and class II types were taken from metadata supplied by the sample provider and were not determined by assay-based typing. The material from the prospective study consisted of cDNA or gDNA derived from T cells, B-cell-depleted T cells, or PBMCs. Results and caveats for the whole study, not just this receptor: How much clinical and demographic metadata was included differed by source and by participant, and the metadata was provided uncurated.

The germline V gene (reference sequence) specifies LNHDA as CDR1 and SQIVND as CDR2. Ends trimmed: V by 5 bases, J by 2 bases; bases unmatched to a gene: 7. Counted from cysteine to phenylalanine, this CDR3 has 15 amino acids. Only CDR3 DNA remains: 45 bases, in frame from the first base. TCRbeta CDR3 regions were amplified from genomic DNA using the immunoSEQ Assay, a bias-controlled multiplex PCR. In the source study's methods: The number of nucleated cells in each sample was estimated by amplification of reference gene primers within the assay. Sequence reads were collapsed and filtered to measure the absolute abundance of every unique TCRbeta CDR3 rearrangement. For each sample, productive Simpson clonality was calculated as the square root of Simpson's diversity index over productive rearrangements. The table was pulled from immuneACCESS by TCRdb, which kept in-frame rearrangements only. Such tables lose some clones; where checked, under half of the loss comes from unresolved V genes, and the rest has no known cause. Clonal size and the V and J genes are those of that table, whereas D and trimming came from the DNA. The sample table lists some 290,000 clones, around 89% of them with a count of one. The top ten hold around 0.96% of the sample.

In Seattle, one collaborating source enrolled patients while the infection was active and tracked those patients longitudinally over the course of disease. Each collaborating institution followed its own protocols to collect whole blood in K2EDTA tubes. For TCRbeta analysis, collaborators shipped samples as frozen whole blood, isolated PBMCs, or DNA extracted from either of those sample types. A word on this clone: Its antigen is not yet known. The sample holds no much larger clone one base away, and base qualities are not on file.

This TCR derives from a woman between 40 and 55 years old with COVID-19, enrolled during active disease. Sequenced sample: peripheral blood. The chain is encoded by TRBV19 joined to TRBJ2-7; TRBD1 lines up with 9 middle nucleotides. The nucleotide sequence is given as TGTGCCAGTAGTGCCCGGGACAGGGTCGCCTACGAGCAGTACTTC. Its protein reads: CASSARDRVAYEQYF.